These T cell receptor beta chains were read from a single sample in a study of beta chain features in type 1 diabetes. Here immunoSEQ multiplex PCR was the method, and the copy in TCRdb shows in-frame clones only, minus some. The profile shows hundreds of thousands of clones, 15% to 17% of them singletons. The sequenced sample was naive CD4+ T cells from blood. These TCRs come from a man younger than 35 in good health. CDR3s leave out the opening cysteine and the closing phenylalanine or tryptophan. D genes are given only for firm matches.

D	V	J	CDR3
TRBD1	TRBV9	TRBJ2-1	ASSVGAVTGALLQF
-	TRBV4-3	TRBJ2-5	ASSQASGGRETQY
-	TRBV7-2	TRBJ2-3	ASSPGGADTQY
-	TRBV7-3	TRBJ1-1	ASSSQVNTEAF
-	TRBV6-5	TRBJ2-7	ASSKQGSRAYEQY
-	TRBV5-4	TRBJ1-4	ASSLAGEKLF
-	TRBV30	TRBJ1-4	AWSVPTRTTTNEKLF
-	TRBV27	TRBJ1-2	ASSRVGQRFGYT
TRBD1	TRBV2	TRBJ1-6	ASSLGQGANSPLH
-	TRBV7-9	TRBJ1-2	ASSPGSYGYT
TRBD1	TRBV9	TRBJ2-7	ASSAQPGQAIGEQY
-	TRBV7-2	TRBJ1-4	ASSGGLGGEKLF
TRBD1	TRBV6-5	TRBJ2-4	ASSNRGLIPNIQY
TRBD2	TRBV4-2	TRBJ2-1	ASSQTSGRANEQF
TRBD1	TRBV19	TRBJ2-7	ASSFVGGGEQY
-	TRBV27	TRBJ2-1	ASSFAGTGGYNEQF
TRBD2	TRBV7-8	TRBJ2-3	ASSSPGLAGSTDTQY
-	TRBV19	TRBJ1-3	ASSLLRNTIY
-	TRBV11-2	TRBJ1-5	ASSSERGQPQH
-	TRBV28	TRBJ1-2	ASRLGQNYGYT
-	TRBV9	TRBJ2-2	ASSVEPGRTTGELF
TRBD2	TRBV5-1	TRBJ2-1	ASSLALGTGRWREGLNEQF
-	TRBV20-1	TRBJ2-1	SASGRDEQF
-	TRBV9	TRBJ2-7	ASSVRDFSYEQY
TRBD1	TRBV6-6	TRBJ1-2	ASSYSWDRYNYGYT
-	TRBV6-5	TRBJ2-3	ASSYPGGTDTQY
-	TRBV28	TRBJ2-7	ASSWSYEQY
-	TRBV5-4	TRBJ2-7	ASSTGQVLSYEQY
-	TRBV9	TRBJ2-5	ASSVGFEGNQETQY
-	TRBV9	TRBJ2-7	ASSVGWGRRISLRYEQY
-	TRBV7-2	TRBJ2-6	ASRERSGANVLT
-	TRBV18	TRBJ2-7	ASSPRQGPDEQY
-	TRBV9	TRBJ2-7	ASSVEQDTAYEQY
TRBD2	TRBV7-2	TRBJ2-7	ASSRASGSGAYEQY
-	TRBV7-3	TRBJ2-3	ASSGGSDTQY
-	TRBV6-1	TRBJ1-1	ASSEMIPGWGEAF
TRBD2	TRBV18	TRBJ2-5	ASSPRREGGETQY
TRBD1	TRBV29-1	TRBJ1-2	SVDRTGSSYGYT
TRBD1	TRBV18	TRBJ1-2	ASRRQGGPYGYT
-	TRBV6-6	TRBJ2-2	ASSYTQNTGELF
TRBD1	TRBV11-2	TRBJ1-2	ASSGTGENYGYT
-	TRBV6-1	TRBJ2-5	ASSQETQY
-	TRBV4-2	TRBJ2-3	ASTQGQGTDTQY
-	TRBV5-6	TRBJ1-1	ASSWGNEAF
-	TRBV6-1	TRBJ2-3	ASSVVGDTQY
TRBD1	TRBV2	TRBJ1-1	ASRGQFGLLDFLEAF
-	TRBV19	TRBJ1-5	ASSIAVRPNQPQH
-	TRBV25-1	TRBJ1-1	ASMVPPEAF
-	TRBV2	TRBJ1-1	ASTRTQNTEAF
-	TRBV14	TRBJ1-5	ASSQDNQPQH
TRBD1	TRBV9	TRBJ1-5	ASSVGWTGNQPQH
-	TRBV18	TRBJ2-1	ASSPPGGTLAYNEQF
TRBD2	TRBV7-2	TRBJ2-3	ASSLNPSGGVIADTQY
-	TRBV6-5	TRBJ2-5	ASSYSSSRTQETQY